The clone carrying this T cell receptor (beta chain) was counted between two and nine times. Its antigen is currently unknown. The source of the sample is a study of blood T cells in healthy people across ages. Study results and caveats: Per-million-T-cell TCR beta diversity fell roughly linearly with age.

Russia was home to the donors, healthy Caucasian individuals aged 6 to 90. Per-sample PBMC isolation yielded at least 6 million cells. PCR was performed a second time for 7 to 11 cycles using a sample-barcoded 5' primer and a J-beta primer mix. Every cDNA molecule bore a tag from a template-switch adaptor containing 12 random nucleotides. TCRdb itself ran the 5' RACE reads through MiXCR, one entry per CDR3 protein. The sample has about 780,000 distinct CDR3 sequences; about 47% are singletons. Germline CDR1 and CDR2: SEHNR and FQNEAQ (reference sequence). CDR3 length: 14 residues. The receptor comes from a man older than 75 in good health. Sequencing was done on a sample of blood. The rearrangement links TRBV7-9 to TRBJ2-2; tentative D call: TRBD2 (5 bases). The CDR3 region has the DNA TGTGCGCCGAGAGCGGAGACGAACACCGGGGAGCTGTTTTTT. It is translated as CAPRAETNTGELFF.